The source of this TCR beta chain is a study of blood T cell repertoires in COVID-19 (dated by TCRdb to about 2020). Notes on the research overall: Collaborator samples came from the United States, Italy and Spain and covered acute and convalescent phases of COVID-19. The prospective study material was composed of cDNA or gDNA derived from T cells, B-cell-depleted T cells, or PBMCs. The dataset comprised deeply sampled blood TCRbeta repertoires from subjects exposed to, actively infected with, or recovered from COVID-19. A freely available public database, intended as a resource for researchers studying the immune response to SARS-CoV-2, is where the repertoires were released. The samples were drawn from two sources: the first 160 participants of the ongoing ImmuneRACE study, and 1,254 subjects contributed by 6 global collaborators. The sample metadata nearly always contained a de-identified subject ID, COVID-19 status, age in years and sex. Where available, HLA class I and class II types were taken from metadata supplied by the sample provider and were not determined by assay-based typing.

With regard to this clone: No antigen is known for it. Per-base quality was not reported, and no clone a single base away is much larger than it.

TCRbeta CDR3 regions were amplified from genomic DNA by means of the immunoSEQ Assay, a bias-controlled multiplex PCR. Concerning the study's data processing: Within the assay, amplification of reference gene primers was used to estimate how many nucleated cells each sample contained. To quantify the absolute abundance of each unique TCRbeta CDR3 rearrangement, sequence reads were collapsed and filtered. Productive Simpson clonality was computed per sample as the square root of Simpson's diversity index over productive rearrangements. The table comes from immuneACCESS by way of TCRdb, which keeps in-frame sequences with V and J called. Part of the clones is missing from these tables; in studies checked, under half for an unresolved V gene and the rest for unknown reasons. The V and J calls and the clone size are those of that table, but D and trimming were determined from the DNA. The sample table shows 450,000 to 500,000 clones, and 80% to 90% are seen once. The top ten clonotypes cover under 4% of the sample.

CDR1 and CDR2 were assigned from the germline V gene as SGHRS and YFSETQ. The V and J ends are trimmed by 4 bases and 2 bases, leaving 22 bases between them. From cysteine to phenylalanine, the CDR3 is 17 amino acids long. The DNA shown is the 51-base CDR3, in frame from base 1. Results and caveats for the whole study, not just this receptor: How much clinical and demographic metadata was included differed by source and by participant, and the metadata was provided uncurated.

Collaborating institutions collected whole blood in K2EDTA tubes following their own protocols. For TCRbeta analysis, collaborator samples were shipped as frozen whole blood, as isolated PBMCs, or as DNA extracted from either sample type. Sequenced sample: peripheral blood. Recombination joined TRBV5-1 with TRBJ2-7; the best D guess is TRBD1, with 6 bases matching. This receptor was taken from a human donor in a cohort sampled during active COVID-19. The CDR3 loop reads CASSRGSAGDSTYEQYF. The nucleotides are TGCGCCAGCAGCAGGGGGTCGGCCGGGGATTCTACCTACGAGCAGTACTTC.